A selection of T cell receptor beta chains follows, all from one sample in a study of Graves' ophthalmopathy and Graves' hyperthyroidism. MiXCR, applied by TCRdb to the multiplex PCR reads, yields one record per CDR3 protein. The sample shows just over 400,000 distinct CDR3 sequences, 21% of them seen only once. The sample consisted of peripheral blood. These receptors originate from a woman between 18 and 29 years old with stable Graves' hyperthyroidism. Both conserved end residues are part of each CDR3. A D gene is named only where the DNA matches it firmly. Expanded clones are given a class, and other clones once, few, many or no size at all.

size,J,V,D,CDR3,DNA
NA,TRBJ1-2,TRBV5-4,NA,CASSLALGKLGYGYTF,TGTGCCAGCAGCTTGGCCCTGGGCAAACTCGGCTATGGCTACACCTTC
NA,TRBJ1-1,TRBV12-3/TRBV12-4,NA,CASSFGKVTEAFF,TGTGCCAGCAGTTTCGGGAAGGTCACTGAAGCTTTCTTT
NA,TRBJ1-2,TRBV7-2,NA,CASSQPGTNYGYTF,TGTGCCAGCAGCCAACCCGGCACTAACTATGGCTACACCTTC
many,TRBJ1-1,TRBV12-3/TRBV12-4,NA,CASTRGYTEAFF,TGTGCCAGCACCCGGGGTTACACTGAAGCTTTCTTT
NA,TRBJ2-5,TRBV12-3/TRBV12-4,TRBD2,CASSFRTSGKETQYF,TGTGCCAGCAGTTTCCGGACTAGCGGGAAAGAGACCCAGTACTTC
many,TRBJ2-7,TRBV6-5,TRBD2,CASSYSLTSGRTYEQYF,TGTGCCAGCAGTTACAGCCTGACTAGCGGGAGGACCTACGAGCAGTACTTC
few,TRBJ2-7,TRBV28,TRBD1,CASSSGTGFQYF,TGTGCCAGCAGTTCCGGGACAGGTTTTCAGTACTTC
many,TRBJ1-5,TRBV11-2,NA,CASSLGPRGGTVNQPQHF,TGTGCCAGCAGCTTAGGCCCGAGGGGGGGAACGGTTAATCAGCCCCAGCATTTT
few,TRBJ1-3,TRBV30,NA,CAWSLRQHSGNTIYF,TGTGCCTGGAGTCTTAGACAGCACTCTGGAAACACCATATATTTT
many,TRBJ2-5,TRBV4-3,NA,CASSQAFAGPERAQYF,TGCGCCAGCAGCCAAGCTTTCGCAGGGCCGGAAAGGGCCCAGTACTTC
NA,TRBJ2-7,TRBV27,TRBD2,CASRGLAYEQYF,TGTGCCAGCAGGGGACTAGCCTACGAGCAGTACTTC
many,TRBJ1-1,TRBV18,TRBD1,CASSPGPGQGLNTEAFF,TGTGCCAGCTCACCGGGACCGGGACAGGGCTTGAACACTGAAGCTTTCTTT
many,TRBJ2-2,TRBV5-1,NA,CASSLAGHARELFF,TGCGCCAGCAGCTTGGCCGGGCATGCACGGGAGCTGTTTTTT
many,TRBJ1-5,TRBV19,TRBD1,CASSNAGGINQPQHF,TGTGCCAGTAGTAACGCAGGGGGGATAAATCAGCCCCAGCATTTT
many,TRBJ2-5,TRBV4-2,NA,CASSQPVLPPWRKAQETQYF,TGTGCCAGCAGCCAACCCGTCCTCCCCCCCTGGCGGAAGGCCCAAGAGACCCAGTACTTC
few,TRBJ1-3,TRBV7-8,NA,CASSQGPGSGNTIYF,TGTGCCAGCAGCCAAGGGCCCGGCTCTGGAAACACCATATATTTT
many,TRBJ1-1,TRBV6-5,NA,CASSYSGGKNTEAFF,TGTGCCAGCAGTTACTCGGGCGGAAAGAACACTGAAGCTTTCTTT
many,TRBJ2-4,TRBV3-1,NA,CASSLWGPGNIQYF,TGTGCCAGCAGCCTCTGGGGGCCTGGAAACATTCAGTACTTC
many,TRBJ1-1,TRBV25-1,NA,CASSEYRQTEAFF,TGTGCCAGCAGTGAATATCGACAGACCGAAGCTTTCTTT
many,TRBJ2-5,TRBV5-1,TRBD2,CASSLQETSGSSQETQYF,TGCGCCAGCAGCTTGCAAGAGACTAGCGGGAGTAGTCAAGAGACCCAGTACTTC
NA,TRBJ2-5,TRBV12-3/TRBV12-4,NA,CASAPPGAETQYF,TGTGCTTCAGCGCCTCCGGGAGCCGAGACCCAGTACTTC
many,TRBJ1-2,TRBV12-3/TRBV12-4,NA,CASSKKTANYGYTF,TGTGCCAGCAGCAAGAAGACAGCTAACTATGGCTACACCTTC
many,TRBJ2-7,TRBV6-5,NA,CASSFGGRSYEQYF,TGTGCCAGCAGTTTCGGGGGACGCTCCTACGAGCAGTACTTC
few,TRBJ2-5,TRBV28,TRBD2,CASSRLELRTSGRRETQYF,TGTGCCAGCAGCCGTCTTGAGTTAAGGACTAGCGGGAGGAGGGAGACCCAGTACTTC
few,TRBJ2-5,TRBV6-5,TRBD1,CASNFGTGPTKETQYF,TGTGCCAGCAATTTCGGGACAGGGCCAACTAAAGAGACCCAGTACTTC
many,TRBJ2-7,TRBV27,NA,CASSPTPNSYEQYF,TGTGCCAGCAGCCCTACTCCAAACTCCTACGAGCAGTACTTC
many,TRBJ2-6,TRBV29-1,TRBD1,CSVAGTGDAVYSGANVLTF,TGCAGCGTCGCCGGGACAGGGGATGCGGTTTACTCTGGGGCCAACGTCCTGACTTTC
NA,TRBJ2-7,TRBV28,TRBD2,CASSLPDLGTSGRTSSYEQYF,TGTGCCAGCAGTTTACCGGACCTAGGGACTAGCGGGCGCACAAGCTCCTACGAGCAGTACTTC
many,TRBJ2-7,TRBV20-1,NA,CSRVEQSSYEQYF,TGCAGCCGGGTTGAACAGAGCTCCTACGAGCAGTACTTC
many,TRBJ1-2,TRBV12-3/TRBV12-4,NA,CASSLSVYGYTF,TGTGCCAGCAGTTTAAGTGTCTATGGCTACACCTTC
many,TRBJ1-1,TRBV28,TRBD1,CASSWTGRATEAFF,TGTGCCAGCAGCTGGACAGGGAGGGCCACTGAAGCTTTCTTT
many,TRBJ2-7,TRBV18,TRBD2,CATRGTSSYEQYF,TGTGCCACTCGGGGGACTAGCAGCTACGAGCAGTACTTC
many,TRBJ2-5,TRBV2,TRBD1,CASKGDRYIQETQYF,TGTGCCAGCAAGGGGGACAGGTACATTCAAGAGACCCAGTACTTC
many,TRBJ1-2,TRBV7-3,NA,CASSLSGFGGYTF,TGTGCCAGCAGCTTATCAGGGTTTGGGGGCTACACCTTC
NA,TRBJ1-5,TRBV2,NA,CASSEWQGNQPQHF,TGTGCCAGCAGTGAGTGGCAGGGGAATCAGCCCCAGCATTTT
many,TRBJ2-5,TRBV7-9,TRBD2,CASSLGTSGDQETQYF,TGTGCCAGCAGCCTAGGGACTAGCGGGGACCAAGAGACCCAGTACTTC
once,TRBJ1-2,TRBV11-2,NA,CASSFVRSSESNYGYTF,TGTGCCAGCAGCTTCGTGAGATCTTCCGAGAGTAACTATGGCTACACCTTC
many,TRBJ2-4,TRBV5-6,NA,CASSDTGVKNIQYF,TGTGCCAGCAGCGACACGGGCGTCAAAAACATTCAGTACTTC
many,TRBJ2-5,TRBV20-1,NA,CSARDFGAYQETQYF,TGCAGTGCTAGAGATTTTGGGGCCTACCAAGAGACCCAGTACTTC
few,TRBJ2-7,TRBV11-1,NA,CASSHTGLPVGYEQYF,TGTGCCAGCAGCCACACGGGCCTACCCGTTGGCTACGAGCAGTACTTC
few,TRBJ1-2,TRBV7-2,NA,CASSLGRYYGYTF,TGTGCCAGCAGCTTAGGCAGATACTATGGCTACACCTTC
many,TRBJ2-7,TRBV20-1,TRBD1,CSASPGQAYEQYF,TGCAGTGCTAGCCCGGGACAGGCCTACGAGCAGTACTTC
many,TRBJ2-4,TRBV28,TRBD2,CASSLSASGIAKNIQYF,TGTGCCAGCAGTTTAAGCGCTAGCGGGATAGCCAAAAACATTCAGTACTTC
NA,TRBJ1-5,TRBV12-3/TRBV12-4,NA,CASSFLMGANQPQHF,TGTGCCAGCAGTTTCCTGATGGGGGCCAATCAGCCCCAGCATTTT
many,TRBJ2-7,TRBV6-2/TRBV6-3,NA,CASSYEIADAQWVYEQYF,TGTGCCAGCAGTTATGAGATAGCGGATGCTCAGTGGGTCTACGAGCAGTACTTC
NA,TRBJ2-5,TRBV10-3,NA,CAINDREGTQYF,TGTGCCATCAACGACAGGGAGGGGACCCAGTACTTC
many,TRBJ2-7,TRBV20-1,NA,CSASASPSEVEQYF,TGCAGTGCTAGCGCATCCCCGTCGGAGGTCGAGCAGTACTTC
NA,TRBJ2-4,TRBV15,TRBD1,CATSRDRQGSNIQYF,TGTGCCACCAGCAGAGATCGACAGGGATCAAACATTCAGTACTTC
NA,TRBJ1-5,TRBV2,TRBD1,CTSSSGTGVQPQHF,TGTACCAGCAGCTCCGGGACAGGGGTCCAGCCCCAGCATTTT
many,TRBJ1-1,TRBV7-6,TRBD1,CASSPIKADRGETEAFF,TGTGCCAGCAGCCCCATCAAAGCGGACAGGGGCGAGACTGAAGCTTTCTTT